Shown below are 20 T cell receptor beta chains from a single sample sequenced in a study of blood T cell repertoires in COVID-19. Assay: immunoSEQ multiplex PCR; the TCRdb copy retains only in-frame clones and omits some. The table shows some 140,000 clones, with about 76% occurring only once. The sequencing sample was made of peripheral blood. The receptor source for this set is an elderly man with acute or convalescent COVID-19.

The chain combines TRBV27 with TRBJ2-2; D perhaps matches TRBD1 (6 bases). CDR3 length: 13 amino acids. Deletions cut 7 bases from V and 13 bases from J, with 19 bases between. Germline V gives CDR1 MNHEY, CDR2 SMNVEV (reference sequence). CDR3 in amino acids: CASMDSPHQGLFF. In nucleotides, the CDR3 is TGTGCCAGCATGGACAGCCCACATCAAGGGCTGTTTTTT.

V and J are TRBV4-1 and TRBJ2-1, with D maybe TRBD2 (6 bases). CDR1 is MGHRA, CDR2 YSYEKL, per germline. Between the trimmed V and J ends, which lost 0 bases and 6 bases, there was a span of 15 bases. CDR3 length: 16 residues. CDR3 bases: TGCGCCAGCAGCCAAGAGGTCCCCGGGAGACGCAATGAGCAGTTCTTC. Translating gives CASSQEVPGRRNEQFF.

This clone turned up a few times. The chain has TRBV28 and TRBJ2-3, with TRBD2 matching 8 bases. J gave up 4 bases and V 2 bases, and 5 bases lay outside the gene matches. Germline V gene data show CDR1 as MDHEN and CDR2 as SYDVKM. The CDR3 loop spans 15 amino acids. CDR3 sequence: CASSLREGDADTQYF. CDR3 DNA: TGTGCCAGCAGTTTACGGGAGGGGGACGCAGATACGCAGTATTTT.

The CDR3 DNA follows: TGTGCCAGTAGTCCCGGGGTCGATTACAATGAGCAGTTCTTC. It encodes CASSPGVDYNEQFF. This chain uses TRBV19 with TRBJ2-1; tentative D call: TRBD2 (5 bases). Germline CDR1 and CDR2: LNHDA and SQIVND (reference sequence). This CDR3 has 14 residues. Between the trimmed V and J ends, which lost 5 bases and 4 bases, there was a span of 12 bases.

The chain combines TRBV28 with TRBJ2-7, with 8 positions matching TRBD1. Trimming at V came to 5 bases and at J to 6 bases, leaving 9 bases not matched to a gene. This CDR3 comprises 14 residues. Looked up from germline, CDR1 is MDHEN and CDR2 is SYDVKM. The CDR3 DNA reads TGTGCCAGCAGTCGTCGGGGAACAGGGGGCGAGCAGTACTTC. Its protein product is CASSRRGTGGEQYF.

V gene TRBV7-2 combines with J gene TRBJ2-5; D is unresolved. The CDR3 has 13 amino acids. V lost 1 base, J lost 5 bases, and 8 bases lay in between. CDR1 and CDR2 (germline): SGHTA, FQGNSA. This CDR3 reads CASSLVRWETQYF. CDR3 sequence (DNA): TGTGCCAGCAGCTTAGTTCGGTGGGAGACCCAGTACTTC. Full variable domain (missing parts from reference TRBV7-2 and TRBJ2-5): GAGVSQSPSNKVTEKGKDVELRCDPISGHTALYWYRQSLGQGLEFLIYFQGNSAPDKSGLPSDRFSAERTGGSVSTLTIQRTQQEDSAVYLCASSLVRWETQYFGPGTRLLVL.

V and J are TRBV20-1 and TRBJ2-1; 8 bases fit TRBD2. The CDR3 runs to 14 residues. Germline CDR1 and CDR2: DFQATT and SNEGSKA (reference sequence). The J segment lost 8 bases and the V segment lost 3 bases, leaving 9 bases of the junction unmatched. CDR3 in amino acids: CSASLGLELDEQFF. CDR3 DNA sequence: TGCAGTGCTAGTCTGGGACTAGAGTTGGATGAGCAGTTCTTC.

This clone was found once. The V call is TRBV27, the J call TRBJ2-7; no clear D gene. The CDR3 is 15 amino acids. The V end lost 3 bases, the J end lost 1 base, and 13 bases lay between the germline ends. The germline gives CDR1 MNHEY, CDR2 SMNVEV (reference sequence). The CDR3 region is CASSFSAEESYEQYF. The CDR3 coding sequence is TGTGCCAGCAGTTTTTCGGCAGAGGAGTCCTACGAGCAGTACTTC.

This chain uses TRBV7-6 with TRBJ2-7, with 7 bases identical to TRBD2. V lost 3 bases and J lost 6; bases outside the gene matches: 5. In germline, CDR1 is SGHVS, CDR2 FNYEAQ. The CDR3 spans 13 residues. The CDR3 reads CASSFRTSGEQYF. The CDR3 DNA sequence: TGTGCCAGCAGCTTTCGGACTAGTGGCGAGCAGTACTTC.

This chain connects TRBV11-3 to TRBJ2-1, with a tentative D call TRBD1 (6 bases). The V gene's germline CDR1 is SGHNT and CDR2 YENEEA. This CDR3 has 14 residues. Between the trimmed V and J ends, which lost 4 bases and 6 bases, there was a span of 13 bases. This CDR3 reads CASSYNRVSNEQFF. The CDR3 DNA reads as TGTGCCAGCAGCTACAACAGGGTTAGCAATGAGCAGTTCTTC. The variable domain in full, completed from reference TRBV11-3 and TRBJ2-1, reads EAGVVQSPRYKIIEKKQPVAFWCNPISGHNTLYWYLQNLGQGPELLIRYENEEAVDDSQLPKDRFSAERLKGVDSTLKIQPAELGDSAVYLCASSYNRVSNEQFFGPGTRLTVL.

This chain connects TRBV23-1 to TRBJ2-7, with D possibly matching TRBD1 (6 bases). TRBV23-1 is filed as an ORF, its function uncertain. Trimming left V 2 bases short and J 3 bases short, with 14 bases between. The CDR3 is made up of 15 amino acids. The CDR3 loop reads CASSQIDRSVYEQYF. The DNA of the CDR3 is TGCGCCAGCAGTCAAATAGACAGGTCCGTCTACGAGCAGTACTTC.

The chain combines TRBV18 with TRBJ2-4; possible D gene TRBD1, 5 bases. CDR1 is KGHSH, CDR2 LQKENI, per germline. The CDR3 is made up of 13 amino acids. The V end was cut by 4 bases, the J end by 8 bases, with 12 bases between. CDR3 nucleotides: TGTGCCAGCTCACTCGGGCCCAGGGACATTCAGTACTTC. Amino acids: CASSLGPRDIQYF.

The V gene is TRBV4-1, the J gene TRBJ1-5, with D perhaps matching TRBD1 (6 bases). Trimming removed 4 bases from V and 3 bases from J, with 13 bases in between. The CDR3 consists of 15 residues. Germline V CDR1 and CDR2: MGHRA, YSYEKL. The CDR3 nucleotides are TGCGCCAGCAGCCGGTCACAGGGAATCAATCAGCCCCAGCATTTT. Amino acid sequence: CASSRSQGINQPQHF.

The chain combines TRBV2 with TRBJ1-6; tentative D call: TRBD1 (6 bases). Trimming took 2 bases from V and 16 from J, leaving 9 bases between them. CDR3 size: 11 residues. Per germline, CDR1 SNHLY and CDR2 FYNNEI. The CDR3 here is CASSERDNLHF. As DNA, the CDR3 is TGTGCCAGCAGTGAAAGGGACAATCTCCACTTT.

This chain uses TRBV4-1 with TRBJ2-1; 10 bases fit TRBD2. The length of the CDR3 is 18 residues. Germline V lookup: CDR1 MGHRA, CDR2 YSYEKL. V shed 1 base, J shed 3 bases, and the junction held 9 bases outside the gene matches. The CDR3 is CASSQVFLAGAVYNEQFF. CDR3 in DNA: TGCGCCAGCAGCCAAGTCTTTCTAGCGGGGGCGGTCTACAATGAGCAGTTCTTC.

This sequence joins TRBV11-1 and TRBJ1-6; D gene uncertain. Trimming cost V 3 bases and J 11 bases, with 11 bases left between them. The CDR3 length is 13 residues. Germline V gives CDR1 SGHAT, CDR2 FQDESV (reference sequence). The CDR3 bases are TGTGCCAGCAGCTTTTGGGGAGGTGCACCCCTCCACTTT. Its protein is CASSFWGGAPLHF.

This chain uses TRBV10-1 with TRBJ2-7; TRBD1 matches 8 bases. This CDR3 contains 15 residues. The germline V gene encodes CDR1 WNHNN and CDR2 SYGVQD (reference sequence). The junction had 11 bases not matched to a gene; V was cut back by 6 bases and J by 4 bases. As DNA, the CDR3 is TGCGCCAGCAGCGAGCAGGGGGCCGGGTTTTACGAGCAGTACTTC. It yields the protein CASSEQGAGFYEQYF.

The rearrangement uses TRBV7-9 and TRBJ2-5; 9 bases fit TRBD1. The CDR3 runs to 14 residues. Germline V CDR1 and CDR2: SEHNR, FQNEAQ (reference sequence). The V segment lost 5 bases and the J segment 5 bases; nucleotides outside the gene matches: 6. Here the CDR3 reads CASSTNRGRETQYF. CDR3 bases: TGTGCCAGCAGCACCAACAGGGGGCGGGAGACCCAGTACTTC.

J is TRBJ2-7 and V is TRBV6-2 or TRBV6-3; no clear D. The CDR3 is 14 residues long. Per the germline V gene, CDR1 is MNHEY and CDR2 is SVGEGT. V was pared by 6 bases and J by 1 base, with 13 bases between. CDR3 sequence: CASSPVRWSYEQYF. The CDR3 region has the DNA TGTGCCAGCAGCCCCGTGAGGTGGTCCTACGAGCAGTACTTC.

This rearrangement joins TRBV29-1 to TRBJ2-7; 10 nucleotides line up with TRBD2. The CDR3 has 16 residues. The germline gives CDR1 SQVTM, CDR2 ANQGSEA. Trimming removed 0 bases from V and 0 bases from J; junction bases left unmatched: 5. The DNA of the CDR3 is TGCAGCGTTGAAGACCAACTAGCGGGATACTCCTACGAGCAGTACTTC. Translated, it gives CSVEDQLAGYSYEQYF.